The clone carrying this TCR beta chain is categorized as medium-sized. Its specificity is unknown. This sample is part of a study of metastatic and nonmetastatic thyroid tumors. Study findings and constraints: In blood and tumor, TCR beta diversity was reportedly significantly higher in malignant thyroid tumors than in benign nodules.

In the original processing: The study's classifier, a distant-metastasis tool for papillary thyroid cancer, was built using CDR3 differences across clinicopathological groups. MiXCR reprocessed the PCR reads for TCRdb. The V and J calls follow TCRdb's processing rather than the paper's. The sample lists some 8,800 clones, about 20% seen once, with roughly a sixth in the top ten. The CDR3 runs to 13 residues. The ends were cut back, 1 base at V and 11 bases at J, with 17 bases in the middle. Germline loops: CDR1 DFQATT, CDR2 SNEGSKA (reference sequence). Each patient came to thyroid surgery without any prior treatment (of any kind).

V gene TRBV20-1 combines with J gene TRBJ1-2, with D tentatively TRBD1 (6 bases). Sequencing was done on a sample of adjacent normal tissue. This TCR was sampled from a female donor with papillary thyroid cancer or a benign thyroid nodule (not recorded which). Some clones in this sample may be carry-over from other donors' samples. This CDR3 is CSARASGGQPYTF. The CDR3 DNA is TGCAGTGCTAGAGCATCCGGGGGACAACCGTACACCTTC.